This T cell receptor beta chain was recovered during a study of human thymus T cells. V lost 1 base and J lost 4; bases outside the gene matches: 7. Germline V gene sequence: CDR1 LNHDA, CDR2 SQIVND (reference sequence). CDR3 length equals 17 residues. Corrective cardiac surgery supplied the resected thymus tissue. The protocol was immunoSEQ multiplex PCR, while the TCRdb copy is restricted to in-frame clones and leaves out a portion. Found here are about 78,000 clones, 95% to 98% of them singletons; the top ten hold roughly 0.031%. V usage is TRBV19 and J usage is TRBJ2-1, with 10 bases that match TRBD2. What was sequenced was thymus tissue. This TCR was recovered from a boy in the first two years of life with a congenital heart defect but otherwise immunologically healthy. CDR3 protein: CASSIVIAGGLYNEQFF. CDR3 sequence (DNA): TGTGCCAGTAGTATAGTGATAGCGGGGGGACTTTACAATGAGCAGTTCTTC.